This entry describes one TCR beta chain. Its binding antigen is unknown. No base quality values were provided; no much bigger clone lies one nucleotide off. This sample was included in a study of post-analysis software for immune sequencing data (dated by TCRdb to between 2015 and 2016). At the level of the whole study: Disease courses on record covered relapsing-remitting, secondary progressive and progressive-relapsing multiple sclerosis, though some patients had no subtype annotation. A subset of samples was prepared in parallel using single-end sample barcoding, then pooled and co-amplified after Illumina adapter ligation. The patient repertoires were set against eleven to twelve previously published healthy control repertoires from donors whose ages ranged from about 6 to 26 years. Beyond this particular receptor, the publication reports: The control group was slightly older than the multiple sclerosis patient group. Significantly lower normalized Chao1 diversity was found in multiple sclerosis patients than in controls, suggesting substantial peripheral T-cell clonal expansion. Patients showed significantly higher frequencies than controls for about five TRBV segments, among them TRBV5-6, TRBV5-1 and TRBV20-1. When samples were clustered directly using the F measure, samples prepared in the same batch co-clustered strongly, which prompted a batch-effect correction.

To demonstrate the VDJtools post-analysis software, the study profiled TCR beta repertoires from the peripheral blood of about a dozen young patients with multiple sclerosis. Multiple sclerosis patients were children and adolescents aged 6 to 15 years. Receptor libraries were prepared by PCR. The run used an Illumina HiSeq 2500. To reduce PCR and sequencing biases, unique molecular identifiers were built into the TCR beta cDNA libraries. Every 1 to 10 million input T cells yielded around 500,000 cDNA molecules, meaning each molecule approximated one T cell. The patient libraries were prepared and sequenced using the same protocol as the earlier healthy control dataset. Samples belonging to the same batch were prepared together, multiplexed and sequenced on a shared HiSeq lane. The authors' analysis ran thus. Raw barcoded reads were processed with MIGEC, and single-read molecular identifier groups were discarded before consensus assembly and CDR3 extraction. Clonotype tables were post-analysed with VDJtools, normalizing diversity by down-sampling all datasets to the smallest sample size. In repertoire overlap clustering, CDR3 amino acid sequences, but not nucleotide sequences, were matched to correct batch-related cross-sample contamination. The raw public reads went through TCRdb reprocessing: fastp at Q25, MiXCR clone calling, in-frame beta chains kept. One record per CDR3 amino acid sequence lists the most common genes and DNA. TCRdb, not the authors, supplied the V and J calls. Recorded for this sample are approximately 440,000 distinct CDR3 sequences; approximately 45% of them occurred a single time. About 12% of the sample lies in the top ten.

The CDR3 numbers 17 residues from cysteine through phenylalanine. Only the CDR3 region is kept as DNA, spanning 51 bases read in frame from base 1. The germline V gene encodes CDR1 SGHTA and CDR2 FQGTGA. The junction shows trimming of 1 base on V and 9 bases on J, and the gene matches do not reach 15 bases of it. The rearranged chain carries TRBV7-3 and TRBJ2-1; 7 nucleotides in the junction match TRBD2. The source is a girl aged 10 to 17 with multiple sclerosis. The sequenced sample consisted of blood. The DNA sequence follows: TGTGCCAGCAGCTTAAAGGGTCTGGGGACTACTTATGGTGAGCAGTTCTTC. Its coded protein is CASSLKGLGTTYGEQFF.